This T cell receptor (beta chain) was documented in a study of T cell changes during pregnancy in multiple sclerosis. The CDR3 extends over 16 amino acids. TCRdb keeps only in-frame clones here, not all; method: immunoSEQ multiplex PCR. The profile covers just over 30,000 clones, with over 75% appearing a single time and about 7% taken by the ten largest. This receptor was identified in a female donor with multiple sclerosis, enrolled in a pregnancy study. This specimen consisted of CD8+ T cells from peripheral blood mononuclear cells, obtained in the second trimester of pregnancy. V is TRBV21-1 and J is TRBJ1-4; the table calls TRBD1, which could not be checked here. TRBV21-1 is a pseudogene segment. The CDR3 coding sequence is TGTGCCAGCAGCAAACGTGATCAGGGGATCTTAGAAAAACTGTTTTTT. It encodes CASSKRDQGILEKLFF.